This entry is about one TCR beta chain. Antigen: not known. The data originate from a study of T cells and copy number aberrations in small-cell lung cancer. Notes on the study in general: Findings need validation given the study's small sample size. Versus adjacent lung, tumor T-cell richness and clonality were lower; density nonsignificantly.

The CDR3 sequence is 15 residues long. The V gene's germline CDR1 is SGHNT and CDR2 YYREEE (reference sequence). The V and J ends lost 5 bases and 1 base, in that order; junction bases with no gene match: 5. Patients with resected limited-stage small-cell lung cancer, operated 2008 to 2020. No donor received preoperative chemotherapy or radiotherapy, or immunotherapy before or after surgery. The data were produced by immunoSEQ multiplex PCR, yet TCRdb's version contains in-frame clones alone and is incomplete. There are 400 to 550 clones in the sample; 80% to 90% occur only once, and roughly 5.9% lies in the top ten.

Specimen: normal tissue next to the tumor. The V gene is TRBV5-4, the J gene TRBJ2-5, with 10 positions matching TRBD2. This receptor was taken from a man aged 55 to 69 with small cell lung cancer. The CDR3 DNA reads TGTGCCAGCAGTTCTAGCGGGGGAAGCCAAGAGACCCAGTACTTC. As protein: CASSSSGGSQETQYF.